This entry describes one T cell receptor beta chain. Its antigen remains unknown. The trim removed 4 bases at V and 0 bases at J, leaving 12 bases unmatched. This CDR3 contains 18 residues. CDR1 is SGHTA, CDR2 FQGNSA, per germline. These data belong to a study of T-cell memory formation after mild COVID-19. Study results and limitations: The authors did not confirm SARS-CoV-2 specificity of second-wave clones peaking day 37. CD4+ contracting clones lay mainly in CM and EM, CD8+ ones in EMRA.

5'RACE with constant-segment primers built TCRalpha and TCRbeta cDNA libraries with UMIs. MiXCR, applied by TCRdb to the 5' RACE reads, yields one record per CDR3 protein. The sample includes approximately 430,000 distinct CDR3 sequences, 20% to 30% seen only once; the top ten take 10% to 15%. This chain uses TRBV7-2 with TRBJ2-3, with 8 bases that match TRBD2. The TCR was taken from an adult woman who had mild COVID-19 (a few samples of this study predate the infection). Cell type and time point are not known. Sequencing used PBMCs or a T cell subset sorted from them (not recorded which). The CDR3 protein is CASSSNPRGTRSTDTQYF. The DNA for the CDR3 is TGTGCCAGCAGCTCAAACCCCCGAGGGACTAGAAGCACAGATACGCAGTATTTT.